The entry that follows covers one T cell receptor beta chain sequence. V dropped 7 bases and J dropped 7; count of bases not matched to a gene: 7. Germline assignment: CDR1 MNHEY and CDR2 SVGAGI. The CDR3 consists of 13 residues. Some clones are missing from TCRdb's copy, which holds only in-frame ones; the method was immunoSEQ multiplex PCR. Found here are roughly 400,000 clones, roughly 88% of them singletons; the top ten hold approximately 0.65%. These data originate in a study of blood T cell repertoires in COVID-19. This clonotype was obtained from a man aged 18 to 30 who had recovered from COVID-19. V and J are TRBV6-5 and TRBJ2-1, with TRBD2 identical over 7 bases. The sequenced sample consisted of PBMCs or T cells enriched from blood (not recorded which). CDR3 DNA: TGTGCCAGCAAGAAGGCGGGAGTGAATGAGCAGTTCTTC. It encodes CASKKAGVNEQFF.